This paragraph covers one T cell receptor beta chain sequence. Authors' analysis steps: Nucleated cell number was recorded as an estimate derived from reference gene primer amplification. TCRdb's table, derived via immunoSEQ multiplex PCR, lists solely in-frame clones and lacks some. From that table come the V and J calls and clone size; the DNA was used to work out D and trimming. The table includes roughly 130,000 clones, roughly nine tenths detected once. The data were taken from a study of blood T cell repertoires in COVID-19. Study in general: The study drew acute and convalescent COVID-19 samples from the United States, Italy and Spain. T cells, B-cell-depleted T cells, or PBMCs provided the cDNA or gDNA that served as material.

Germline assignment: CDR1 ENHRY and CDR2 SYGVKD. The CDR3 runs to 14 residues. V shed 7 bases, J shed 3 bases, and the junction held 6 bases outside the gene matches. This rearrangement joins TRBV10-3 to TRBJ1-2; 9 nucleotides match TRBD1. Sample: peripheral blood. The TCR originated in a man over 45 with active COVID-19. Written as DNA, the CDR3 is TGTGCCATCAAACCGGGACAGGGTGACTATGGCTACACCTTC. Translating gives CAIKPGQGDYGYTF.